These 30 T cell receptor beta chains were sequenced from one sample in a study of cytomegalovirus exposure and HLA in healthy donors. The PCR ran on 60 Vbeta and 13 Jbeta primers. Here immunoSEQ multiplex PCR was the method, and the copy in TCRdb shows in-frame clones only, minus some. This table has about 190,000 clones, roughly 77% appearing once. Source material: PBMCs. These receptors all come from a woman younger than 45 in good health and CMV-seropositive.

This chain links TRBV27 with TRBJ1-5; weak D call: TRBD1 (5 bases). The V gene's germline CDR1 is MNHEY and CDR2 SMNVEV (reference sequence). Trimming took off 5 bases at V and 4 bases at J, with 9 bases between the two ends. This CDR3 is built from 13 residues. CDR3 sequence (DNA): TGTGCCAGCAGTCGGACACTGAATCAGCCCCAGCATTTT. Protein: CASSRTLNQPQHF.

This clone was picked up one time. V is TRBV4-1 and J is TRBJ2-5; 7 bases align to TRBD2. Trimming took 6 bases from V and 2 from J; bases not matched to a gene: 12. Per germline, CDR1 MGHRA and CDR2 YSYEKL. CDR3 length equals 16 residues. The CDR3: CASSKEMAGVQETQYF. The CDR3, as DNA: TGCGCCAGCAGTAAGGAGATGGCGGGAGTGCAAGAGACCCAGTACTTC.

This clone appeared a few times. The rearrangement joins TRBV10-2 to TRBJ2-4; D is perhaps TRBD2 (5 bases). This CDR3 spans 17 amino acids. Germline V gene lookup returns CDR1 WSHSY and CDR2 SAAADI. The V end was cut by 2 bases, the J end by 0 bases, with 14 bases between. The CDR3 loop reads CASSERSGGLAKNIQYF. For the CDR3, the DNA is TGCGCCAGCAGTGAGAGGTCAGGCGGGTTAGCCAAAAACATTCAGTACTTC.

The chain combines TRBV27 with TRBJ2-1; 11 bases match TRBD2. The CDR3 sequence is 14 residues long. The J segment lost 7 bases and the V segment lost 3 bases, leaving 2 bases of the junction unmatched. Germline-derived CDR1 and CDR2 are MNHEY and SMNVEV (reference sequence). This chain's CDR3 is CASSLTSGKNEQFF. Here the CDR3 DNA reads TGTGCCAGCAGTTTGACTAGCGGGAAGAATGAGCAGTTCTTC.

A note on this clone: One end of the junction does not line up with germline, which may come from a read error. The V call is TRBV19, the J call TRBJ1-1; maybe TRBD1 (6 bases). Per the germline V gene, CDR1 is LNHDA and CDR2 is SQIVND (reference sequence). This CDR3 spans 13 amino acids. Here the CDR3 DNA reads TGTGCCAGTAGCCGCGGACAGAACGCTGAAGCTTTCTTT. Translation: CASSRGQNAEAFF.

The gene calls are TRBV6-5 and TRBJ2-5; 7 bases map to TRBD1. The length of the CDR3 is 16 residues. The germline CDR1 and CDR2 sequences are MNHEY and SVGAGI. V lost 4 bases to trimming and J lost 1 base; unmatched junction nucleotides: 9. CDR3 DNA: TGTGCCAGCAGTTTCTCACCGGGGACAGCCCAAGAGACCCAGTACTTC. It yields the protein CASSFSPGTAQETQYF.

The genes are TRBV6-5 and TRBJ1-5; the match to TRBD1 covers 9 bases. V was pared by 4 bases and J by 7 bases, with 5 bases of the junction left unmatched. The CDR3 has 14 residues. Germline V gene sequence: CDR1 MNHEY, CDR2 SVGAGI. The CDR3 here is CASSSDRGYQPQHF. The CDR3 DNA sequence: TGTGCCAGCAGTTCGGACAGGGGATACCAGCCCCAGCATTTT.

The rearrangement links TRBV27 to TRBJ2-1; 11 bases match TRBD2. CDR1 and CDR2 from the germline V gene are MNHEY and SMNVEV (reference sequence). The junction had 18 bases not matched to a gene; V was cut back by 10 bases and J by 10 bases. The CDR3 sequence is 16 residues long. CDR3 protein: CATERTSGLPAGEQFF. The CDR3 region has the DNA TGTGCCACCGAACGGACTAGCGGGCTCCCTGCGGGGGAGCAGTTCTTC.

The V and J genes are TRBV28 and TRBJ2-1, with TRBD2 identical over 10 bases. CDR1 is MDHEN, CDR2 SYDVKM, per germline. The CDR3 covers 16 residues. Unmatched junction bases numbered 11, after V lost 6 bases and J lost 6 bases. CDR3 sequence: CASRSSGSGKGNEQFF. The CDR3 nucleotides are TGTGCCAGCAGATCTAGCGGGAGTGGAAAGGGCAATGAGCAGTTCTTC.

A note on this clone: The same CDR3 is also encoded by other DNA sequences in this sample. The V call is TRBV6-5, the J call TRBJ2-7; 8 bases align to TRBD1. Germline values: CDR1 MNHEY, CDR2 SVGAGI. The length of the CDR3 is 13 residues. Trimming took 3 bases from V and 7 from J; bases not matched to a gene: 5. The CDR3: CASSYRTGGEQYF. The CDR3, as DNA: TGTGCCAGCAGTTATCGAACAGGGGGAGAGCAGTACTTC.

This rearrangement joins TRBV27 to TRBJ2-7, with TRBD2 matching 7 bases. The junction had 4 bases not matched to a gene; V was cut back by 2 bases and J by 3 bases. Germline CDR1 is MNHEY and CDR2 is SMNVEV (reference sequence). This CDR3 has 14 amino acids. The CDR3 loop is CASSLGGRGYEQYF. The CDR3 nucleotides read TGTGCCAGCAGTTTAGGGGGGAGGGGCTACGAGCAGTACTTC.

The chain joins TRBV9 to TRBJ1-5; TRBD1 is a possible D gene (6 bases). The CDR3 has 14 amino acids. Germline V lookup: CDR1 SGDLS, CDR2 YYNGEE. Trimming cost V 4 bases and J 7 bases, with 15 bases left between them. CDR3 protein: CASSPRGGGQPQHF. CDR3 coding DNA: TGTGCCAGCAGCCCGAGGGGGGGCGGCCAGCCCCAGCATTTT.

The chain is built from TRBV18 and TRBJ2-6; TRBD1 agrees at 7 bases. CDR1 is KGHSH, CDR2 LQKENI, per germline. The V segment lost 0 bases and the J segment 0 bases; nucleotides outside the gene matches: 8. This CDR3 has 19 amino acids. This CDR3 reads CASSPPVRQGLSGANVLTF. As DNA, the CDR3 is TGTGCCAGCTCACCACCGGTGAGACAGGGCCTCTCTGGGGCCAACGTCCTGACTTTC. The variable domain in full, with the rest retrieved from reference TRBV18 and TRBJ2-6, is NAGVMQNPRHLVRRRGQEARLRCSPMKGHSHVYWYRQLPEEGLKFMVYLQKENIIDESGMPKERFSAEFPKEGPSILRIQQVVRGDSAAYFCASSPPVRQGLSGANVLTFGAGSRLTVL.

The chain carries TRBV19 and TRBJ2-2, with TRBD1 matching 7 bases. The CDR3 extends over 15 amino acids. The germline V gene encodes CDR1 LNHDA and CDR2 SQIVND (reference sequence). With 3 bases clipped from V and 4 bases from J, the junction kept 5 bases outside the gene matches. This chain's CDR3 is CASSIRTGSTGELFF. The CDR3 coding sequence is TGTGCCAGTAGTATTCGGACAGGTTCCACCGGGGAGCTGTTTTTT.

This rearrangement joins TRBV5-6 to TRBJ2-2; 9 bases match TRBD2. Germline V gives CDR1 SGHDT, CDR2 YYEEEE. This CDR3 spans 14 amino acids. Trimming at V came to 10 bases and at J to 3 bases, leaving 7 bases not matched to a gene. CDR3 loop: CAGEAGGDTGELFF. CDR3 nucleotide sequence: TGTGCCGGCGAAGCGGGAGGTGACACCGGGGAGCTGTTTTTT.

The rearrangement uses TRBV4-1 and TRBJ1-1, with a tentative D call TRBD1 (5 bases). The germline V and J ends were trimmed by 1 base and 3 bases, with 12 bases remaining between them. The CDR3 length is 15 residues. Germline V gives CDR1 MGHRA, CDR2 YSYEKL. The CDR3 reads CASSQAWGEYTEAFF. CDR3 sequence (DNA): TGCGCCAGCAGCCAAGCCTGGGGGGAGTACACTGAAGCTTTCTTT.

The genes are TRBV27 and TRBJ2-3, with TRBD1 identical over 9 bases. V lost 2 bases, J lost 10 bases, and 1 base stayed unmatched. Germline CDR1 reads MNHEY; CDR2 reads SMNVEV (reference sequence). This CDR3 is 12 amino acids long. The CDR3 region has the DNA TGTGCCAGCAGTTTAAGGGACAGGGCGCAGTATTTT. This translates into CASSLRDRAQYF.

The rearrangement uses TRBV4-2 and TRBJ2-7; D unresolved. The CDR3 is 13 residues long. CDR1 and CDR2 from the germline V gene are LGHNA and YNFKEQ. V dropped 1 base and J dropped 7 bases, with 11 bases sitting between them. CDR3 region: CASSQGPREEQYF. As DNA, the CDR3 is TGTGCCAGCAGCCAAGGTCCCCGTGAGGAGCAGTACTTC.

The chain couples TRBV4-1 to TRBJ1-1; no definite D call. Germline-derived CDR1 and CDR2 are MGHRA and YSYEKL. Trimming took 1 base from V and 7 from J, leaving 16 bases between them. CDR3 length: 15 residues. CDR3 sequence (DNA): TGCGCCAGCAGCCAAGCCCCAACGCCTGAGGGTGAAGCTTTCTTT. Its translation: CASSQAPTPEGEAFF.

The chain has TRBV29-1 and TRBJ2-1; D might be TRBD1 (6 bases). The CDR3 length is 13 residues. Trimming shortened V by 6 bases and J by 4 bases, and 13 bases separated the two germline ends. CDR1 is SQVTM and CDR2 is ANQGSEA in the germline V gene. Here the CDR3 reads CSVPGQLYNEQFF. The CDR3 DNA reads as TGCAGCGTCCCAGGACAGCTGTACAATGAGCAGTTCTTC.

J is TRBJ2-3 and V is TRBV27; 9 positions agree with TRBD2. Germline CDR1 and CDR2: MNHEY and SMNVEV (reference sequence). With V trimmed by 2 bases and J by 2 bases, 2 bases remained unmatched. The CDR3 covers 15 residues. CDR3 DNA: TGTGCCAGCAGTTTAGGACTAGCGAACACAGATACGCAGTATTTT. This translates into CASSLGLANTDTQYF.

The V call is TRBV9, the J call TRBJ2-7, with TRBD2 matching over 11 bases. There are 16 residues in the CDR3. The V and J ends lost 0 bases and 4 bases, in that order; junction bases with no gene match: 6. CDR1 is SGDLS and CDR2 is YYNGEE in the germline V gene. In DNA form, the CDR3 reads TGTGCCAGCAGCGTAGCTACTAGCGGGAGTGGTTACGAGCAGTACTTC. This encodes CASSVATSGSGYEQYF.

The gene calls are TRBV15 and TRBJ2-7; 7 nucleotides line up with TRBD2. Germline lookup yields CDR1 LNHNV and CDR2 YYDKDF (reference sequence). Trimming removed 1 base from V and 6 bases from J; junction bases left unmatched: 6. The length of the CDR3 is 14 residues. CDR3 sequence reads: CATSRGEGISEQYF. The CDR3 DNA sequence: TGTGCCACCAGCAGAGGGGAGGGAATCAGCGAGCAGTACTTC.

The rearrangement links TRBV7-2 to TRBJ2-2; the D gene is possibly TRBD2 (6 bases). Germline-derived CDR1 and CDR2 are SGHTA and FQGNSA. The CDR3 is made up of 16 amino acids. V gave up 0 bases and J gave up 1 base, with 9 bases separating them. CDR3 residues: CASSLASGENTGELFF. CDR3 sequence (DNA): TGTGCCAGCAGCTTAGCGTCGGGAGAGAACACCGGGGAGCTGTTTTTT.

The sample holds one count of this clone. V gene TRBV11-3 combines with J gene TRBJ2-7; 7 bases fit TRBD1. Germline lookup yields CDR1 SGHNT and CDR2 YENEEA. The CDR3 consists of 16 residues. V lost 5 bases to trimming and J lost 4 bases; unmatched junction nucleotides: 14. CDR3 region: CASSLGRGTQHYEQYF. CDR3 sequence (DNA): TGTGCCAGCAGCCTCGGCAGGGGGACCCAACATTACGAGCAGTACTTC.

For this clone: This specimen includes other DNA sequences encoding the same CDR3. The chain couples TRBV10-1 to TRBJ2-3; 10 bases align to TRBD2. This CDR3 has 15 amino acids. After removal of 3 bases from V and 4 bases from J, the junction contained 4 bases not matched to a gene. Germline lookup yields CDR1 WNHNN and CDR2 SYGVQD (reference sequence). The CDR3 bases are TGCGCCAGCAGTGATTCTAGCGGGAGTGCAGATACGCAGTATTTT. Protein product: CASSDSSGSADTQYF.

This clone has only one observation. CDR3 sequence reads: CASGSGLLEGETQYF. The CDR3, as DNA: TGTGCTAGTGGATCGGGACTCTTGGAGGGGGAGACCCAGTACTTC. This rearrangement joins TRBV12-5 to TRBJ2-5; D may be TRBD2 (6 bases). The CDR3 has 15 amino acids. Trimming left V 6 bases short and J 5 bases short, with 19 bases between. Germline V gene lookup returns CDR1 LGHNT and CDR2 FRNRAP. The full variable domain, with the rest looked up from reference TRBV12-5 and TRBJ2-5, is DARVTQTPRHKVTEMGQEVTMRCQPILGHNTVFWYRQTMMQGLELLAYFRNRAPLDDSGMPKDRFSAEMPDATLATLKIQPSEPRDSAVYFCASGSGLLEGETQYFGPGTRLLVL.

The rearrangement links TRBV6-1 to TRBJ2-3, with 8 bases that match TRBD2. The CDR3 extends over 15 amino acids. With 3 bases clipped from V and 5 bases from J, the junction kept 7 bases outside the gene matches. Germline V lookup: CDR1 MNHNS, CDR2 SASEGT. CDR3 loop: CASSDMIAGRDTQYF. CDR3 DNA sequence: TGTGCCAGCAGTGATATGATAGCGGGAAGAGATACGCAGTATTTT.

Details on this clone: The junction and the germline gene differ at one end; a read error may be behind it. J is TRBJ2-4 and V is TRBV11-2; 8 nucleotides match TRBD2. This CDR3 spans 16 amino acids. The germline V gene encodes CDR1 SGHAT and CDR2 FQNNGV. Written as DNA, the CDR3 is TGTGCCAGCAGTCGAATCCATGGACTAGCCCAAAACATTCAGTACTTC. It translates to CASSRIHGLAQNIQYF.

This clone appeared a few times. The chain carries TRBV19 and TRBJ2-7; maybe TRBD1 (6 bases). This CDR3 has 16 residues. Germline assignment: CDR1 LNHDA and CDR2 SQIVND (reference sequence). Trimming removed 2 bases from V and 0 bases from J, with 14 bases in between. The CDR3 is CASSITGPPSSYEQYF. DNA of the CDR3: TGTGCCAGTAGTATAACAGGGCCCCCAAGCTCCTACGAGCAGTACTTC.